The rows below give T cell receptor beta chains drawn from one sample of a study of cytomegalovirus exposure and HLA in healthy donors. TCRdb's table, derived via immunoSEQ multiplex PCR, lists solely in-frame clones and lacks some. The sample lists around 250,000 clones; nearly 90% were seen once. Material: PBMCs. The receptor source for this set is a woman aged 18-29 years in good health and CMV-seronegative. Each CDR3 is given with its conserved first and last residue. A D gene is named only where the DNA matches it firmly. Not every row has a clone size; where given, it reads once, few, many or a size class.

D	size	V	J	length	DNA	CDR3
-	-	TRBV6-5	TRBJ1-6	12	TGTGCCAGCAGTTCAGTCAATTCACCCCTCCACTTT	CASSSVNSPLHF
TRBD2	-	TRBV5-5	TRBJ2-3	16	TGTGCCAGCAGTGATGGTCGGACTAGGCTCACAGATACGCAGTATTTT	CASSDGRTRLTDTQYF
TRBD1	-	TRBV5-1	TRBJ1-1	16	TGCGCCAGCAGCTCGGGGGCAGGGGGCGCGATCACTGAAGCTTTCTTT	CASSSGAGGAITEAFF
TRBD2	-	TRBV5-1	TRBJ2-2	18	TGCGCCAGCAGCTTGGTCCTGGGTAGCGGGGAGAACACCGGGGAGCTGTTTTTT	CASSLVLGSGENTGELFF
-	-	TRBV20-1	TRBJ1-1	11	TGCAGTACTCGGGGGACCACTGAAGCTTTCTTT	CSTRGTTEAFF
TRBD1	-	TRBV2	TRBJ1-2	15	TGTGCCAGCAGACCCCGGACAGGCTTACGGTATGGCTACACCTTC	CASRPRTGLRYGYTF
TRBD1	-	TRBV27	TRBJ2-7	14	TGTGCCAGCAGGAGACAGGGCAATGGCTACGAGCAGTACTTC	CASRRQGNGYEQYF
-	-	TRBV5-1	TRBJ1-2	14	TGCGCCAGCAGCCGGGGATCGGCTGGCTATGGCTACACCTTC	CASSRGSAGYGYTF
TRBD2	-	TRBV9	TRBJ2-5	18	TGTGCCAGCAGCGTCGGGACTAGCGGGGGCTTCTACCAAGAGACCCAGTACTTC	CASSVGTSGGFYQETQYF
-	-	TRBV14	TRBJ1-1	15	TGTGCCAGCAGCTTTCACAGTGGGCGAGGGACTGAAGCTTTCTTT	CASSFHSGRGTEAFF
-	-	TRBV6-6	TRBJ1-5	13	TGTGCCAGCAGTTCCCCACAGAATCAGCCCCAGCATTTT	CASSSPQNQPQHF
TRBD1	-	TRBV7-9	TRBJ1-6	15	TGTGCCAGCAGCTTAGAAACAGGGGGCTTATCACCCCTCCACTTT	CASSLETGGLSPLHF
TRBD2	-	TRBV5-1	TRBJ2-3	16	TGCGCCAGCAGCATAGCTAGCGGGGGGAGCACAGATACGCAGTATTTT	CASSIASGGSTDTQYF
-	-	TRBV12-5	TRBJ2-1	17	TGTGCTAGTGGTTTGGTAGTGGTGGCGGGGGCCCTCAATGAGCAGTTCTTC	CASGLVVVAGALNEQFF
-	-	TRBV19	TRBJ2-3	15	TGTGCCAGTAGTATAGGCGGCAGGGTGACAGATACGCAGTATTTT	CASSIGGRVTDTQYF
TRBD1	-	TRBV4-1	TRBJ1-6	17	TGCGCCAGCAGCCACCCACAGGGGGCGCCTCGTAATTCACCCCTCCACTTT	CASSHPQGAPRNSPLHF
-	-	TRBV7-2	TRBJ1-2	17	TGTGCCAGCAGCTCCTCAATTGGGGGGTCCTCTAACTATGGCTACACCTTC	CASSSSIGGSSNYGYTF
TRBD1	few	TRBV7-8	TRBJ2-2	15	TGTGCCAGCAGCTTCCTACAGGGGCCAACCGGGGAGCTGTTTTTT	CASSFLQGPTGELFF
-	-	TRBV19	TRBJ1-6	14	TGTGCCAGTAGTATAACTGGTTTGGAGTCACCCCTCCACTTT	CASSITGLESPLHF
TRBD2	-	TRBV4-1	TRBJ2-1	18	TGCGCCAGCAGCCAAGATTTGCAGCGGGGGGGCCTTTACAATGAGCAGTTCTTC	CASSQDLQRGGLYNEQFF
TRBD2	-	TRBV4-3	TRBJ2-1	15	TGCGCCAGCAGCCCCGGACTAGAAGCCTACAATGAGCAGTTCTTC	CASSPGLEAYNEQFF
TRBD1	-	TRBV5-6	TRBJ2-7	16	TGTGCCAGCAGCTTGGCGACAGGGATACCCCCCTACGAGCAGTACTTC	CASSLATGIPPYEQYF
-	-	TRBV27	TRBJ2-1	13	TGTGCCAGCAGTTTATTCCAGGGCCATGAGCAGTTCTTC	CASSLFQGHEQFF